A single sample is the source of the 30 T cell receptor beta chains below, sequenced in a study of cytomegalovirus exposure and HLA in healthy donors. Vbeta (60) and Jbeta (13) primers were used in the PCR. Here immunoSEQ multiplex PCR was the method, and the copy in TCRdb shows in-frame clones only, minus some. The repertoire holds approximately 110,000 clones, with roughly 74% as singletons. Source material: PBMCs. Every receptor here comes from a woman in her 50s in good health and CMV-seropositive.

This clone was detected only once. V usage is TRBV21-1 and J usage is TRBJ2-7; TRBD1 was called by the table and not checked on the DNA. TRBV21-1 is marked as a pseudogene. This CDR3 contains 19 residues. The chain's CDR3 is CASSLRKAPDRDKFDEQYF. CDR3 in DNA: TGTGCCAGCAGCCTCCGGAAAGCGCCTGACAGGGATAAATTTGACGAGCAGTACTTC.

The CDR3 DNA follows: TGTGCCAGCAGCTTAGGAGGGGGACTAGCCCAAGAGACCCAGTACTTC. This encodes CASSLGGGLAQETQYF. The J gene is TRBJ2-5, the V gene TRBV7-6; the match to TRBD2 covers 9 bases. The CDR3 spans 16 residues. Germline values: CDR1 SGHVS, CDR2 FNYEAQ. V lost 1 base to trimming and J lost 1 base; unmatched junction nucleotides: 4. Full variable domain (missing parts from reference TRBV7-6 and TRBJ2-5): GAGVSQSPRYKVTKRGQDVALRCDPISGHVSLYWYRQALGQGPEFLTYFNYEAQQDKSGLPNDRFSAERPEGSISTLTIQRTEQRDSAMYRCASSLGGGLAQETQYFGPGTRLLVL.

V is TRBV4-1 and J is TRBJ2-3; D might be TRBD2 (5 bases). The CDR3 length is 16 residues. CDR1 and CDR2 from the germline V gene are MGHRA and YSYEKL. Trimming took 4 bases from V and 2 from J, leaving 16 bases between them. CDR3 bases: TGCGCCAGCAGCCCCCAGTGGAGCGGCCCCACAGATACGCAGTATTTT. Translated, it gives CASSPQWSGPTDTQYF.

The CDR3 spells CASSSGLETGELFF. CDR3 nucleotides: TGCGCCAGCAGCTCAGGGCTGGAGACCGGGGAGCTGTTTTTT. V and J are TRBV5-1 and TRBJ2-2; the D gene is possibly TRBD1 (5 bases). V shed 3 bases and J shed 5 bases, with 11 bases lying between them. The germline CDR1 and CDR2 sequences are SGHRS and YFSETQ. The CDR3 is 14 amino acids.

The chain employs TRBV7-9 and TRBJ2-1; 9 nucleotides match TRBD1. This CDR3 has 16 residues. Germline-derived CDR1 and CDR2 are SEHNR and FQNEAQ (reference sequence). Trimming removed 3 bases from V and 7 bases from J; junction bases left unmatched: 10. In DNA form, the CDR3 reads TGTGCCAGCAGCTTTGGGACAGGGCCCGTTTGGAATGAGCAGTTCTTC. It specifies CASSFGTGPVWNEQFF.

The rearrangement joins TRBV7-2 to TRBJ2-5, with 8 bases aligning to TRBD2. This CDR3 is built from 16 residues. Germline CDR1 and CDR2: SGHTA and FQGNSA. The V gene end was trimmed by 3 bases and the J gene end by 1 base; junction bases not matched to a gene: 7. In DNA, the CDR3 is TGTGCCAGCAGCTTTGAAGCGGGGGATCTCCAAGAGACCCAGTACTTC. Protein: CASSFEAGDLQETQYF.

This chain connects TRBV5-8 to TRBJ2-5; TRBD1 agrees at 12 bases. CDR3 length equals 16 residues. The trim removed 0 bases at V and 6 bases at J, leaving 6 bases unmatched. The germline CDR1 and CDR2 sequences are SGHTS and YDEGEE. The CDR3 loop is CASSLAGTGGEKTQYF. The DNA for the CDR3 is TGTGCCAGCAGCTTGGCCGGGACAGGGGGCGAAAAGACCCAGTACTTC.

V gene TRBV6-5 combines with J gene TRBJ2-1, with 9 bases identical to TRBD1. The CDR3 consists of 16 residues. Germline values: CDR1 MNHEY, CDR2 SVGAGI. J was trimmed by 8 bases and V by 2 bases; bases with no gene match: 10. CDR3 nucleotides: TGTGCCAGCAGTTACAGTCCGGGACAGGGTATGGATGAGCAGTTCTTC. Translating it yields CASSYSPGQGMDEQFF.

This chain links TRBV2 with TRBJ1-5, with D possibly being TRBD1 (6 bases). This CDR3 spans 15 amino acids. V was trimmed by 4 bases and J by 5 bases, leaving 15 bases between them. Germline loops: CDR1 SNHLY, CDR2 FYNNEI. The CDR3 nucleotides are TGTGCCAGCAGTGCAGGGGCCGGGAATTATCAGCCCCAGCATTTT. Protein sequence: CASSAGAGNYQPQHF.

The V gene is TRBV5-6, the J gene TRBJ1-2; no clear D. Per the germline V gene, CDR1 is SGHDT and CDR2 is YYEEEE. There are 13 residues in the CDR3. V lost 5 bases, J lost 5 bases, and 13 bases lay in between. The CDR3 reads CASSQNDIYGYTF. The CDR3, as DNA: TGTGCCAGCAGTCAAAATGACATTTATGGCTACACCTTC.

The chain uses TRBV27 and TRBJ2-3, with TRBD2 identical over 7 bases. Germline lookup yields CDR1 MNHEY and CDR2 SMNVEV (reference sequence). The length of the CDR3 is 14 residues. After removal of 7 bases from V and 1 base from J, the junction contained 5 bases not matched to a gene. CDR3 coding DNA: TGTGCCAGCAATCAGCGGGGACGCACAGATACGCAGTATTTT. This gives the protein CASNQRGRTDTQYF.

Note on this clone: A read error may produce the germline difference seen at one junction end. This chain uses TRBV5-1 with TRBJ2-1; the D is unclear. The CDR3 runs 15 residues. Germline lookup yields CDR1 SGHRS and CDR2 YFSETQ. In nucleotides, the CDR3 is TGCGCCGGCAGCCCGGATACGGGCTCCTACAATGAGCAGTTCTTC. Protein sequence: CAGSPDTGSYNEQFF.

V usage is TRBV5-4 and J usage is TRBJ2-5, with D possibly being TRBD2 (5 bases). V was trimmed by 4 bases and J by 1 base, leaving 14 bases between them. Germline V CDR1 and CDR2: SGHNT, YYREEE (reference sequence). The CDR3 totals 15 residues. The CDR3 here is CASSVRTSFQETQYF. The CDR3 nucleotides are TGTGCCAGCAGCGTCAGAACTAGTTTCCAAGAGACCCAGTACTTC.

This chain uses TRBV5-6 with TRBJ1-6, with 8 bases aligning to TRBD1. CDR1 is SGHDT and CDR2 is YYEEEE in the germline V gene. The trim removed 3 bases at V and 5 bases at J, leaving 7 bases unmatched. CDR3 length: 16 residues. CDR3 residues: CASSWQGADNNSPLHF. In DNA, the CDR3 is TGTGCCAGCAGCTGGCAGGGGGCGGATAATAATTCACCCCTCCACTTT.

The rearrangement joins TRBV7-2 to TRBJ2-5; the match to TRBD1 covers 9 bases. This CDR3 contains 14 residues. The V gene end was trimmed by 4 bases and the J gene end by 2 bases; junction bases not matched to a gene: 2. The germline V gene encodes CDR1 SGHTA and CDR2 FQGNSA. The DNA of the CDR3 is TGTGCCAGCAGCTGGACAGGGGATCAAGAGACCCAGTACTTC. Translated: CASSWTGDQETQYF.

The chain combines TRBV20-1 with TRBJ1-2, with D perhaps TRBD1 (5 bases). The germline CDR1 and CDR2 sequences are DFQATT and SNEGSKA (reference sequence). The CDR3 contains 11 residues. As DNA, the CDR3 is TGCACTGGACATGCGGGGCCTGGCTACACCTTC. Translating gives CTGHAGPGYTF.

The rearrangement links TRBV5-1 to TRBJ2-2; 11 positions agree with TRBD2. CDR3 size: 15 residues. Germline trimming cut 4 bases from V and 4 bases from J; bases unmatched to any gene: 3. Germline assignment: CDR1 SGHRS and CDR2 YFSETQ. Written as DNA, the CDR3 is TGCGCCAGCAGCCCGGGACTAGCGGTCACCGGGGAGCTGTTTTTT. It is translated as CASSPGLAVTGELFF.

The gene calls are TRBV7-6 and TRBJ2-7; 7 bases line up with TRBD1. The ends lost 5 bases at V and 5 bases at J; junction bases unmatched: 9. Germline V gives CDR1 SGHVS, CDR2 FNYEAQ. The CDR3 covers 14 residues. The chain's CDR3 is CASSPRQGLHEQYF. The CDR3, as DNA: TGTGCCAGCAGCCCCCGACAGGGTCTCCACGAGCAGTACTTC.

This clone was detected only a few times. The gene calls are TRBV12-5 and TRBJ2-2; a weak D match, TRBD1 (5 bases). The V gene's germline CDR1 is LGHNT and CDR2 FRNRAP. The CDR3 length is 15 residues. Deletions cut 7 bases from V and 2 bases from J, with 14 bases between. This CDR3 is CASALGAENTGELFF. The CDR3 DNA sequence: TGTGCTAGTGCCCTAGGGGCCGAAAACACCGGGGAGCTGTTTTTT.

J is TRBJ2-5 and V is TRBV7-2; D perhaps matches TRBD1 (5 bases). The DNA end lines up better with TRBJ2-7; the J call may be wrong. CDR3 length: 14 amino acids. CDR1 is SGHTA and CDR2 is FQGNSA in the germline V gene. This CDR3 reads CASSLVQGSYEQYF. In DNA form, the CDR3 reads TGTGCCAGCAGCTTAGTTCAGGGAAGCTACGAGCAGTACTTC.

The chain employs TRBV6-1 and TRBJ2-5, with 7 nucleotides matching TRBD2. Germline assignment: CDR1 MNHNS and CDR2 SASEGT. V lost 7 bases and J lost 2; bases outside the gene matches: 10. This CDR3 has 15 residues. DNA of the CDR3: TGTGCCAGCACCCTCGGGACTATCAGACAAGAGACCCAGTACTTC. Amino acid sequence: CASTLGTIRQETQYF.

In nucleotides, the CDR3 is TGTGCCAGCAGCGTAGTCCCGGGGCGGGGGTCGTACAATGAGCAGTTCTTC. As protein: CASSVVPGRGSYNEQFF. The J gene is TRBJ2-1, the V gene TRBV9; 7 nucleotides agree with TRBD2. This CDR3 spans 17 amino acids. V gave up 0 bases and J gave up 4 bases; unmatched junction bases: 10. Germline CDR1 reads SGDLS; CDR2 reads YYNGEE. Complete variable domain (other parts from reference TRBV9 and TRBJ2-1): DSGVTQTPKHLITATGQRVTLRCSPRSGDLSVYWYQQSLDQGLQFLIQYYNGEERAKGNILERFSAQQFPDLHSELNLSSLELGDSALYFCASSVVPGRGSYNEQFFGPGTRLTVL.

This clone was counted between two and nine times. The chain carries TRBV6-5 and TRBJ1-2, with TRBD1 matching 8 bases. V lost 6 bases, J lost 4 bases, and 1 base stayed unmatched. Germline loops: CDR1 MNHEY, CDR2 SVGAGI. The CDR3 extends over 12 amino acids. The DNA for the CDR3 is TGTGCCAGCAGAGGACAGGGCTATGGCTACACCTTC. This encodes CASRGQGYGYTF.

The gene calls are TRBV10-1 and TRBJ1-1; D may be TRBD1 (6 bases). Germline CDR1 WNHNN, CDR2 SYGVQD (reference sequence). The CDR3 length is 13 residues. With 5 bases removed from V and 4 bases from J, the gap between germline ends came to 11 bases. CDR3 sequence reads: CASSYREGTEAFF. For the CDR3, the DNA is TGCGCCAGCAGTTACAGGGAGGGCACTGAAGCTTTCTTT.

The gene calls are TRBV19 and TRBJ2-6, with D tentatively TRBD1 (6 bases). V lost 3 bases, J lost 4 bases, and 16 bases lay in between. This CDR3 region has 17 residues. From germline, CDR1 is LNHDA and CDR2 SQIVND (reference sequence). CDR3: CASSIQTGTYGANVLTF. The CDR3 DNA reads TGTGCCAGTAGTATCCAGACCGGGACATACGGGGCCAACGTCCTGACTTTC.

The chain carries TRBV6-5 and TRBJ2-5; 7 bases are a match to TRBD1. The CDR3 runs to 14 residues. CDR1 and CDR2 (germline): MNHEY, SVGAGI. V was clipped by 6 bases and J by 4 bases; unmatched bases: 8. The DNA of the CDR3 is TGTGCCAGCAGACAACAGGGGAGAGGAGAGACCCAGTACTTC. Translation: CASRQQGRGETQYF.

The gene calls are TRBV5-1 and TRBJ2-1; tentative D call: TRBD1 (6 bases). CDR3 length: 17 residues. The V and J ends lost 4 bases and 0 bases respectively, with 17 bases between them. Germline CDR1 reads SGHRS; CDR2 reads YFSETQ. The CDR3 loop reads CASSGQGSSSSYNEQFF. The CDR3 DNA follows: TGCGCCAGCAGCGGTCAGGGGTCGTCCAGCTCCTACAATGAGCAGTTCTTC.

This rearrangement joins TRBV19 to TRBJ2-7; D ambiguous. V was clipped by 1 base and J by 4 bases, with 14 bases between them. Per the germline V gene, CDR1 is LNHDA and CDR2 is SQIVND (reference sequence). CDR3 size: 15 residues. The CDR3 is CASSIGQGAVYEQYF. CDR3 coding DNA: TGTGCCAGTAGTATAGGTCAAGGCGCGGTATACGAGCAGTACTTC.

This clone was observed a handful of times. The gene calls are TRBV5-4 and TRBJ1-1; D gene ambiguous. Trimming pared 0 bases from V and 1 base from J, leaving 4 bases between. CDR1 SGHNT and CDR2 YYREEE come from the germline V gene (reference sequence). CDR3 length: 13 amino acids. CDR3 DNA sequence: TGTGCCAGCAGCTTGGGGGCGAACACTGAAGCTTTCTTT. As protein: CASSLGANTEAFF.

The J gene is TRBJ1-4, the V gene TRBV5-1; TRBD1 aligns across 7 bases. CDR3 length: 15 residues. CDR1 SGHRS and CDR2 YFSETQ come from the germline V gene. V dropped 5 bases and J dropped 0; count of bases not matched to a gene: 4. CDR3 loop: CASSHTGATNEKLFF. The CDR3 nucleotides read TGCGCCAGCAGTCATACAGGGGCAACTAATGAAAAACTGTTTTTT.